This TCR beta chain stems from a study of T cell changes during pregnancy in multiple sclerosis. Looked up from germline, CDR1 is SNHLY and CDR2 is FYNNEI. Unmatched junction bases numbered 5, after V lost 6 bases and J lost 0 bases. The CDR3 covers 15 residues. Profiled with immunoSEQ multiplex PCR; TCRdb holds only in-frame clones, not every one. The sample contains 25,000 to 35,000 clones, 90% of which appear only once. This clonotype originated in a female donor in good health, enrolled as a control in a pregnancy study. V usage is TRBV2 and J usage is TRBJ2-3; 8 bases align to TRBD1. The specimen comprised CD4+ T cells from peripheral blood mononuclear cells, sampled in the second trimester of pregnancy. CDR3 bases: TGTGCCAGCAGGGAGGGACAGGCGAGCACAGATACGCAGTATTTT. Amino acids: CASREGQASTDTQYF.